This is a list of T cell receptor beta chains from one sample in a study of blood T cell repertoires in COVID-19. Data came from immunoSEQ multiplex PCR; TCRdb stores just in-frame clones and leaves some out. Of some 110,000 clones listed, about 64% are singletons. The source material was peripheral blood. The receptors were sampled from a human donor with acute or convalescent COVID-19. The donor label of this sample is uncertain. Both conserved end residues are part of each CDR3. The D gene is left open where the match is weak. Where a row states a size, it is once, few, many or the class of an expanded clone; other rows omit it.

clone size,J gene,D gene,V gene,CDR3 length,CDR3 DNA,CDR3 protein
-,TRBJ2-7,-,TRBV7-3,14,TGTGCCAGCAGCTTACAGGGTGGTACCTACGAGCAGTACTTC,CASSLQGGTYEQYF
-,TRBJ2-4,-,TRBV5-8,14,TGTGCCAGCAGCTTGCCAGGGAAGGGAAACATTCAGTACTTC,CASSLPGKGNIQYF
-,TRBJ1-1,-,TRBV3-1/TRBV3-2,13,TGTGCCAGCAGCCAAGCATTGAACACTGAAGCTTTCTTT,CASSQALNTEAFF
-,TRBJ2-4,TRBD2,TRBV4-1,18,TGCGCCAGCAGCCCTGGACTAGCGGGGGGGCCGGCCAAAAACATTCAGTACTTC,CASSPGLAGGPAKNIQYF
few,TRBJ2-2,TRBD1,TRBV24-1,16,TGTGCCACCAGTGACTACAGGGGGCGGAACACCGGGGAGCTGTTTTTT,CATSDYRGRNTGELFF
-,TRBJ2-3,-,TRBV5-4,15,TGTGCCAGCAGCTATGGCGGAACTAGCACAGATACGCAGTATTTT,CASSYGGTSTDTQYF
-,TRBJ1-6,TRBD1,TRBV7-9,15,TGTGCCAGCAGCTCAGGGGGCCGGGAGAGTTCACCCCTCCACTTT,CASSSGGRESSPLHF
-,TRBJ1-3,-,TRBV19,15,TGTGCCAGTAGAAATAGCCGGGTCTCTGGAAACACCATATATTTT,CASRNSRVSGNTIYF
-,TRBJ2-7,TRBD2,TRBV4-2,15,TGTGCCAGCAGCCAAGATTGGCGGGGGACCTACGAGCAGTACTTC,CASSQDWRGTYEQYF
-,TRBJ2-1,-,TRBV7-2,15,TGTGCCAGCAGCTTCAGGGGAAACTCCTACAATGAGCAGTTCTTC,CASSFRGNSYNEQFF
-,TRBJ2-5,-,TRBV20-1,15,TGCAGTGCTAGTAGACTCGGAGGGGGCCTGTTTACCCAGTACTTC,CSASRLGGGLFTQYF
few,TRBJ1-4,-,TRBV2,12,TGTGCCAGCAGGGGGACATACGAAAAACTGTTTTTT,CASRGTYEKLFF
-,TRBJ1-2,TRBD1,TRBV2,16,TGTGCCAGCAGGCCCGGACAGGAAACGCTTCGGTATGGCTACACCTTC,CASRPGQETLRYGYTF
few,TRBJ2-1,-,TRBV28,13,TGTGCCAGCAGTTTAGCAGTGGGCCATGAGCAGTTCTTC,CASSLAVGHEQFF
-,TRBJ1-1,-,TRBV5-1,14,TGCGCCAGCAGCGCAGGGATATCGGCCACTGAAGCTTTCTTT,CASSAGISATEAFF
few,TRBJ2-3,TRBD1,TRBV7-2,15,TGTGCCAGCAGCTTCGGGCAGGGGGGCACAGATACGCAGTATTTT,CASSFGQGGTDTQYF
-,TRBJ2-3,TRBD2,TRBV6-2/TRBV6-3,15,TGTGCCAGCAGCAATAGCGGGGGCGCGTCGGATACGCAGTATTTT,CASSNSGGASDTQYF
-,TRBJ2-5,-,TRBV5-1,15,TGCGCCAGCAGCTTGCGCCCCGGCAGGGAAGAGACCCAGTACTTC,CASSLRPGREETQYF
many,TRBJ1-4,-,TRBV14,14,TGTGCCAGCAGCCAGCGGGACGGATATGAAAAACTGTTTTTT,CASSQRDGYEKLFF
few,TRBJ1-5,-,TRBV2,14,TGTGCCAGCAGTGTAGCCCAGAGCAATCAGCCCCAGCATTTT,CASSVAQSNQPQHF
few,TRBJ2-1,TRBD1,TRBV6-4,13,TGTGCCAGCAGCCCAGACAGGGGGGAAGGGCAGTTCTTC,CASSPDRGEGQFF
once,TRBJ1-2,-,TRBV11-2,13,TGTGCCAGCAGCCCGTTCAGGGGTGGTGGCTACACCTTC,CASSPFRGGGYTF
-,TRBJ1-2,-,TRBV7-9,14,TGTGCCAGCAGCTTATCGGGACATAACTATGGCTACACCTTC,CASSLSGHNYGYTF
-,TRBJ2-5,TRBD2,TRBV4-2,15,TGTGCCAGCAGCCCTGGGCGGGGGGACGGAGAGACCCAGTACTTC,CASSPGRGDGETQYF
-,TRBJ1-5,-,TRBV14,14,TGTGCCAGCAGCCAAGATTGGGCCGCGGGGCCCCAGCATTTT,CASSQDWAAGPQHF
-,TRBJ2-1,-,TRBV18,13,TGTGCCAGCTCACCACCGAGCACGGGGGGCGCGTTCTTC,CASSPPSTGGAFF
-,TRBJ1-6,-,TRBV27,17,TGTGCCAGCAGTTTAACCCCCGGGCTGGCAGGGTTTTTTTCCCTCCACTTT,CASSLTPGLAGFFSLHF
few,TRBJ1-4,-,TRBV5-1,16,TGCGCCAGCAGCCTTACCGTCGGGGGTAATAATGAAAAACTGTTTTTT,CASSLTVGGNNEKLFF
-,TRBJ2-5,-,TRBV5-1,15,TGCGCCAGCAGCGGCCTTTTTGGGGAGCAAGAGACCCAGTACTTC,CASSGLFGEQETQYF
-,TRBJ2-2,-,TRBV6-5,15,TGTGCCAGCAAGGCTGGACACCTCAACACCGGGGAGCTGTTTTTT,CASKAGHLNTGELFF
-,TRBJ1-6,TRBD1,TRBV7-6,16,TGTGCCAGCAGCTTAGGATCACAGGGGGCGCGATCACCCCTCCACTTT,CASSLGSQGARSPLHF
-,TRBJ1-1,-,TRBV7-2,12,TGTGCCAGCAGTTCTAGCCCCCTATTGGCTTTCTTT,CASSSSPLLAFF
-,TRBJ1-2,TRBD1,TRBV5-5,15,TGTGCCAGCAGCCAGGGGACAGGGGGCCGCTATGGCTACACCTTC,CASSQGTGGRYGYTF
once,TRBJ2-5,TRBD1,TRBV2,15,TGTGCCAGCAGTGAGTGGACAGGGGGACGGGGGACCCAGTACTTC,CASSEWTGGRGTQYF
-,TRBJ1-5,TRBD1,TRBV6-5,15,TGTGCCAGCACCAGCCGGGACAGGGGCAATCAGCCCCAGCATTTT,CASTSRDRGNQPQHF
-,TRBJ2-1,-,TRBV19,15,TGTGCCAGTAGTTCCTTGGGCAGGACGGGAAATGAGCAGTTCTTC,CASSSLGRTGNEQFF
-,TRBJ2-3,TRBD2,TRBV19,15,TGTGCCAGTAGACGGACTAGTAGAGTAACAGATACGCAGTATTTT,CASRRTSRVTDTQYF
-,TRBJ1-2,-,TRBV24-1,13,TGTGCCACCCAACCGGCAGGTACCTATGGCTACACCTTC,CATQPAGTYGYTF
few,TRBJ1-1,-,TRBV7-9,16,TGTGCCAGCAGCCTACGCGCCCAGGGTGGATCGGGTGAAGCTTTCTTT,CASSLRAQGGSGEAFF
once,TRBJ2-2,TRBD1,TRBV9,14,TGTGCCAGCAGCGTAGGGACAGGCACCGGGGAGCTGTTTTTT,CASSVGTGTGELFF
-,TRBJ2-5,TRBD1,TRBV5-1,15,TGCGCCAGCAGCTTGGGGACAGGGGCCCAAGAGACCCAGTACTTC,CASSLGTGAQETQYF
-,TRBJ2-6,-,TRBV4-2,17,TGTGCCAGCGGAAGTGGCAGGGGTATCTCTGGGGCCAACGTCCTGACTTTC,CASGSGRGISGANVLTF
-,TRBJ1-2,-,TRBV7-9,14,TGTGCCAGCAGCCCACGCCAGGGATTGAGTGGCTACACCTTC,CASSPRQGLSGYTF
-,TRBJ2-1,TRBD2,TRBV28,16,TGTGCCAGCAGTTTAGGGCTAGCGGGGGCCTCCTATCGCAGGTTCTTC,CASSLGLAGASYRRFF
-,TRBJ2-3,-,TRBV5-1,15,TGCGCCAGCAGCCCTAGTAATCCTCGCACAGATACGCAGTATTTT,CASSPSNPRTDTQYF
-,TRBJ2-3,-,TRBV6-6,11,TGTGCCAGCACCCCGGGGGATACGCAGTATTTT,CASTPGDTQYF
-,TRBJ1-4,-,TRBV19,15,TGTGCCAGTAACCCGAGACAGGCAACTAATGAAAAACTGTTTTTT,CASNPRQATNEKLFF
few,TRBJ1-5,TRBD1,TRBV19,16,TGTGCCAGTAGTATTAGGACGACAGGGGCTAGTCAGCCCCAGCATTTT,CASSIRTTGASQPQHF
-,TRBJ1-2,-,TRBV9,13,TGTGCCAGCAGCGTAGACAGGCGCTATGGCTACACCTTC,CASSVDRRYGYTF
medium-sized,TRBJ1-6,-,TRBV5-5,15,TGTGCCAGCAGCTTGGCTTCGCCTAATAATTCACCCCTCCACTTT,CASSLASPNNSPLHF